This TCR beta chain was sequenced during a study of blood T cell repertoires in COVID-19. Across the study: From the United States, Italy and Spain came samples of acute and convalescent COVID-19. T cells, B-cell-depleted T cells, or PBMCs supplied cDNA or gDNA.

The CDR3 length is 13 residues. V lost 5 bases, J lost 5 bases, and 12 bases lay in between. In germline, CDR1 is SGHTA, CDR2 FQGNSA. Per the authors' pipeline: Quantification of nucleated cells was approximated via reference gene primer amplification. TCRdb's table, derived via immunoSEQ multiplex PCR, lists solely in-frame clones and lacks some. That table supplies the V and J calls and clone size; D and trimming were determined from the DNA. The sample consists of under 95,000 clones, less than 90% of them appearing once. The sample was peripheral blood. The chain joins TRBV7-2 to TRBJ2-5; no definite D call. The TCR sequence derives from a man at least 80 years old in a cohort sampled during active COVID-19. The CDR3 DNA is TGTGCCAGCAGCGCTAGTGTCCCGGAGACCCAGTACTTC. It is translated as CASSASVPETQYF.